Sequencing of this T cell receptor (beta chain) was carried out in a study of blood T cells in healthy people across ages. Whole-study findings and limits: Among long-lived donors, naive CD4+ cells were more numerous and diversity higher than in aged donors.

A J-beta primer mix and a sample-barcoded 5' primer were used in a second PCR of about 7 to 11 cycles. TCRdb called the 5' RACE reads again in MiXCR, with one record for every CDR3 protein. The sample records fewer than 900,000 distinct CDR3 sequences, roughly 41% being singletons. The CDR3 is made up of 15 amino acids. V lost 6 bases to trimming and J lost 6 bases, with 18 bases between them. The germline CDR1 and CDR2 sequences are SGHTA and FQGTGA. In regard to this clonotype: The antigen remains unidentified. A much larger clone sits a single nucleotide away, making a read error possible.

This rearrangement joins TRBV7-3 to TRBJ2-1; D may be TRBD2 (6 bases). The sample was blood. The source of this sequence is a woman in her sixties or seventies in good health. The CDR3 DNA follows: TGTGCCAGCAGTTCACGGGGGAAGGGTGGCAATGAGCAGTTCTTC. Translation gives CASSSRGKGGNEQFF.